The 14 T cell receptor beta chains below all came from one sample that was sequenced in a study of cytomegalovirus exposure and HLA in healthy donors. Measured with immunoSEQ multiplex PCR; TCRdb has only the in-frame clones, and not every one. The sample consists of tens of thousands of clones, almost 95% of them appearing once. The sequencing sample was made of PBMCs. The receptors originated from a man aged 18-30 years in good health and CMV-seronegative.

This chain joins TRBV4-3 and TRBJ2-2; 7 bases align to TRBD2. Trimming at V came to 4 bases and at J to 5 bases, leaving 7 bases not matched to a gene. The CDR3 loop spans 15 amino acids. CDR1 is LGHNA and CDR2 is YSLEER in the germline V gene. CDR3 in DNA: TGCGCCAGCAGCCGAGGGCGGGGGTCAACCGGGGAGCTGTTTTTT. Encoded protein: CASSRGRGSTGELFF.

The chain links TRBV27 to TRBJ2-1, with 9 positions matching TRBD2. Germline V gives CDR1 MNHEY, CDR2 SMNVEV (reference sequence). The CDR3 runs 15 residues. Germline trimming cut 2 bases from V and 7 bases from J; bases unmatched to any gene: 6. The chain's CDR3 is CASSLAAGGRNEQFF. CDR3 in DNA: TGTGCCAGCAGTTTAGCGGCGGGAGGGCGGAATGAGCAGTTCTTC.

This chain connects TRBV13 to TRBJ2-3, with 13 bases identical to TRBD2. The ends lost 5 bases at V and 0 bases at J; junction bases unmatched: 5. Germline-derived CDR1 and CDR2 are PRHDT and FYEKMQ (reference sequence). There are 17 residues in the CDR3. The CDR3 sequence is CASSPGLAGLSTDTQYF. For the CDR3, the DNA is TGTGCCAGCAGCCCGGGACTAGCGGGGCTAAGCACAGATACGCAGTATTTT.

The chain is built from TRBV4-3 and TRBJ2-7; 8 bases align to TRBD2. CDR3 length: 15 residues. In germline, CDR1 is LGHNA, CDR2 YSLEER. V gave up 0 bases and J gave up 1 base; unmatched junction bases: 2. The CDR3 sequence: CASSQEPSGSYEQYF. CDR3 in DNA: TGCGCCAGCAGCCAAGAGCCTAGCGGGTCCTACGAGCAGTACTTC.

Notes on this clone: Other DNA sequences in this specimen translate into the identical CDR3. The chain combines TRBV7-9 with TRBJ2-7; D remains unclear. The CDR3 is 11 residues long. Germline V gene lookup returns CDR1 SEHNR and CDR2 FQNEAQ (reference sequence). Trimming took 4 bases from V and 3 from J, leaving 4 bases between them. The CDR3 is CASSSNYEQYF. The CDR3 nucleotides read TGTGCCAGCAGCTCTAACTACGAGCAGTACTTC.

This rearrangement joins TRBV27 to TRBJ2-7; D is perhaps TRBD2 (6 bases). Trimming removed 8 bases at V and 0 bases at J, with 14 bases between. Germline lookup yields CDR1 MNHEY and CDR2 SMNVEV (reference sequence). The CDR3 runs to 14 residues. The CDR3 loop reads CASSPRDSSYEQYF. The CDR3 bases are TGTGCCAGCTCACCCCGGGACTCCTCCTACGAGCAGTACTTC.

This rearrangement joins TRBV9 to TRBJ2-5, with 8 positions matching TRBD1. V gave up 4 bases and J gave up 2 bases; unmatched junction bases: 7. Germline V gene sequence: CDR1 SGDLS, CDR2 YYNGEE. The CDR3 contains 15 residues. The DNA of the CDR3 is TGTGCCAGCAGCATTATGACAGGGGCGCAAGAGACCCAGTACTTC. Amino acids: CASSIMTGAQETQYF.

J is TRBJ1-4 and V is TRBV4-3; 10 nucleotides line up with TRBD1. V was clipped by 4 bases and J by 5 bases; unmatched bases: 7. This CDR3 is built from 16 residues. Germline CDR1 LGHNA, CDR2 YSLEER. The CDR3 protein is CASSRDRGVLNEKLFF. The CDR3 DNA follows: TGCGCCAGCAGCCGGGACAGGGGCGTCCTGAATGAAAAACTGTTTTTT.

V is TRBV9 and J is TRBJ2-1; D call uncertain. The germline gives CDR1 SGDLS, CDR2 YYNGEE. This CDR3 has 14 amino acids. V lost 3 bases, J lost 0 bases, and 7 bases lay in between. DNA for the CDR3: TGTGCCAGCAGCGAGGCAGGCTCCTACAATGAGCAGTTCTTC. Translation: CASSEAGSYNEQFF.

The chain is built from TRBV29-1 and TRBJ1-2, with 8 bases fitting TRBD1. V lost 7 bases and J lost 8; bases outside the gene matches: 12. Germline-derived CDR1 and CDR2 are SQVTM and ANQGSEA. CDR3 length: 13 amino acids. As DNA, the CDR3 is TGCAGCGCGGGACAGGCGGTCCTTGGAGGCTACACCTTC. This encodes CSAGQAVLGGYTF.

This sequence joins TRBV6-4 and TRBJ2-3, with 7 positions matching TRBD2. CDR1 and CDR2 (germline): MRHNA, SNTAGT. The ends lost 5 bases at V and 2 bases at J; junction bases unmatched: 7. CDR3 length: 15 amino acids. CDR3 bases: TGTGCCAGCAGTACTCAGGGAGGGGCCACAGATACGCAGTATTTT. Protein: CASSTQGGATDTQYF.

The chain joins TRBV7-9 to TRBJ1-3; 8 bases are a match to TRBD1. This CDR3 is 14 amino acids long. CDR1 and CDR2 (germline): SEHNR, FQNEAQ (reference sequence). Trimming at V came to 4 bases and at J to 4 bases, leaving 3 bases not matched to a gene. The CDR3 nucleotides read TGTGCCAGCAGCTCAGACAGGGGAGGAAACACCATATATTTT. Translation: CASSSDRGGNTIYF.

The chain carries TRBV5-4 and TRBJ2-2; maybe TRBD1 (6 bases). Between the trimmed V and J ends, which lost 4 bases and 6 bases, there was a span of 19 bases. Germline CDR1 is SGHNT and CDR2 is YYREEE (reference sequence). This CDR3 is built from 16 residues. CDR3 nucleotide sequence: TGTGCCAGCAGCGGTCAGGTTGGGGGCCGGGCCGGGGAGCTGTTTTTT. Protein: CASSGQVGGRAGELFF. Variable domain in full (rest from reference TRBV5-4 and TRBJ2-2): ETGVTQSPTHLIKTRGQQVTLRCSSQSGHNTVSWYQQALGQGPQFIFQYYREEENGRGNFPPRFSGLQFPNYSSELNVNALELDDSALYLCASSGQVGGRAGELFFGEGSRLTVL.

The chain links TRBV11-1 to TRBJ2-4, with D possibly TRBD2 on 5 matching bases. The CDR3 spans 17 residues. Trimming removed 2 bases from V and 2 bases from J, with 16 bases in between. The germline gives CDR1 SGHAT, CDR2 FQDESV (reference sequence). The CDR3 DNA sequence: TGTGCCAGCAGCTTAAGGTTCGGGGAGTATCCCAAAAACATTCAGTACTTC. Translated: CASSLRFGEYPKNIQYF.